A single sample gave rise to the 18 T cell receptor beta chains below, sequenced in a study of somatic mutations in cytotoxic T cells in rheumatoid arthritis. Profiling relied on immunoSEQ multiplex PCR, and the TCRdb table lists in-frame clones only, not all of them. Here the sample spans 15,000 to 20,000 clones, 75% to 90% being singletons. Sequencing was done on a sample of CD8+ T cells sorted from blood. The receptors were sampled from an adult with rheumatoid arthritis.

J is TRBJ1-2 and V is TRBV9, with a tentative D call TRBD1 (5 bases). The CDR3 is 17 amino acids. From germline, CDR1 is SGDLS and CDR2 YYNGEE. V shed 6 bases and J shed 3 bases, with 24 bases lying between them. CDR3 sequence reads: CASTYFPGQQGDYGYTF. CDR3 nucleotide sequence: TGTGCCAGCACCTACTTCCCGGGGCAGCAAGGCGACTATGGCTACACCTTC.

The chain couples TRBV11-3 to TRBJ2-3; 10 positions agree with TRBD2. This CDR3 is built from 16 residues. With V trimmed by 2 bases and J by 1 base, 3 bases remained unmatched. Germline CDR1 is SGHNT and CDR2 is YENEEA. This CDR3 is CASSLIAGGGTDTQYF. CDR3 nucleotides: TGTGCCAGCAGCTTAATAGCGGGGGGCGGCACAGATACGCAGTATTTT.

The chain is built from TRBV7-3 and TRBJ1-4; D is undetermined. Germline CDR1 is SGHTA and CDR2 is FQGTGA. The CDR3 consists of 16 residues. The V end lost 5 bases, the J end lost 0 bases, and 13 bases lay between the germline ends. The CDR3 coding sequence is TGTGCCAGCAGCCTCCATGTCGGACCAACTAATGAAAAACTGTTTTTT. This encodes CASSLHVGPTNEKLFF.

The J gene is TRBJ2-7, the V gene TRBV19; D unclear. Looked up from germline, CDR1 is LNHDA and CDR2 is SQIVND (reference sequence). With 1 base removed from V and 5 bases from J, the gap between germline ends came to 9 bases. The CDR3 runs 13 residues. The CDR3 DNA reads TGTGCCAGTAGTATAGGTGCGCTGGACGAGCAGTACTTC. Protein sequence: CASSIGALDEQYF.

The chain uses TRBV7-3 and TRBJ2-7; 12 bases agree with TRBD2. This CDR3 spans 14 amino acids. J lost 7 bases, V lost 5 bases, and 6 bases had no gene match. Germline V gives CDR1 SGHTA, CDR2 FQGTGA. DNA for the CDR3: TGTGCCAGCAGCCTAGCGGGGGGGCCCGGTGAGCAGTACTTC. Protein sequence: CASSLAGGPGEQYF.

The J gene is TRBJ1-2, the V gene TRBV5-6, with 9 bases identical to TRBD1. The length of the CDR3 is 17 residues. Trimming took 7 bases from V and 0 from J; bases not matched to a gene: 13. The germline V gene encodes CDR1 SGHDT and CDR2 YYEEEE. The CDR3 nucleotides read TGTGCCAGCTCCAACCCCGACAGGGGGGGAGCTAACTATGGCTACACCTTC. Its translation: CASSNPDRGGANYGYTF.

This chain's CDR3 is CASSVGGNEQYF. The DNA of the CDR3 is TGTGCCAGCAGCGTAGGCGGGAACGAGCAGTACTTC. The chain combines TRBV9 with TRBJ2-7, with a tentative D call TRBD2 (6 bases). Trimming removed 0 bases at V and 5 bases at J, with 6 bases between. Germline V gene lookup returns CDR1 SGDLS and CDR2 YYNGEE. This CDR3 comprises 12 residues.

V gene TRBV5-1 combines with J gene TRBJ1-1, with D perhaps TRBD1 (6 bases). CDR1 and CDR2 from the germline V gene are SGHRS and YFSETQ. Trimming cost V 0 bases and J 1 base, with 10 bases left between them. The CDR3 runs 15 residues. The CDR3: CASSLEGTPNTEAFF. The CDR3 bases are TGCGCCAGCAGCTTGGAAGGGACACCGAACACTGAAGCTTTCTTT.

The chain carries TRBV19 and TRBJ2-7, with 10 bases aligning to TRBD1. This CDR3 is 12 amino acids long. Trimming at V came to 10 bases and at J to 2 bases, leaving 2 bases not matched to a gene. Per germline, CDR1 LNHDA and CDR2 SQIVND (reference sequence). The CDR3 is CATGQGAYEQYF. Here the CDR3 DNA reads TGTGCCACCGGACAGGGGGCCTACGAGCAGTACTTC.

The chain carries TRBV9 and TRBJ1-5; TRBD1 is a possible D gene (5 bases). Germline lookup yields CDR1 SGDLS and CDR2 YYNGEE. The length of the CDR3 is 13 residues. V was trimmed by 4 bases and J by 6 bases, leaving 11 bases between them. CDR3 bases: TGTGCCAGCAGCCTCGGGGCTGGTCAGCCCCAGCATTTT. Its protein is CASSLGAGQPQHF.

J is TRBJ1-4 and V is TRBV13; a possible D gene is TRBD1 (5 bases). V was shortened by 4 bases and J by 5 bases, with 17 bases between the two germline ends. CDR3 length: 16 amino acids. Per germline, CDR1 PRHDT and CDR2 FYEKMQ (reference sequence). The CDR3 nucleotides read TGTGCCAGCAGCTCTAAGTCCCGACGGGACAATGAAAAACTGTTTTTT. It codes for CASSSKSRRDNEKLFF.

This chain connects TRBV5-4 to TRBJ1-2, with D unresolved. CDR1 is SGHNT and CDR2 is YYREEE in the germline V gene (reference sequence). V dropped 0 bases and J dropped 4 bases, with 10 bases sitting between them. The CDR3 is made up of 14 amino acids. This chain's CDR3 is CASSLDVGPYGYTF. Written as DNA, the CDR3 is TGTGCCAGCAGCTTGGACGTAGGGCCCTATGGCTACACCTTC. The whole variable domain, remainder taken from reference TRBV5-4 and TRBJ1-2, is ETGVTQSPTHLIKTRGQQVTLRCSSQSGHNTVSWYQQALGQGPQFIFQYYREEENGRGNFPPRFSGLQFPNYSSELNVNALELDDSALYLCASSLDVGPYGYTFGSGTRLTVV.

The chain combines TRBV10-2 with TRBJ1-5, with D possibly being TRBD1 (5 bases). This CDR3 spans 17 amino acids. Per the germline V gene, CDR1 is WSHSY and CDR2 is SAAADI. V lost 3 bases and J 7 bases, leaving 22 bases between the germline ends. CDR3 nucleotides: TGCGCCAGCAGTGATAGGCAGGGACTTTATATGAGCCAGCCCCAGCATTTT. This sequence encodes CASSDRQGLYMSQPQHF.

V and J are TRBV21-1 and TRBJ1-5; the D call TRBD1 from the table was never checked on the DNA. TRBV21-1 is a known pseudogene. The CDR3 has 17 residues. CDR3 coding DNA: TGTGCCAGCAGCACGATAGGTACAGGTTTGGATAATCAGCCCCAGCATTTT. Residues: CASSTIGTGLDNQPQHF.

This chain joins TRBV18 and TRBJ1-3; D unresolved. The CDR3 sequence is 13 residues long. Germline CDR1 KGHSH, CDR2 LQKENI. Trimming took off 0 bases at V and 0 bases at J, with 0 bases between the two ends. CDR3 DNA: TGTGCCAGCTCACCACCCTCTGGAAACACCATATATTTT. Encoded protein: CASSPPSGNTIYF.

This chain connects TRBV2 to TRBJ2-4, with 8 positions matching TRBD1. Germline V CDR1 and CDR2: SNHLY, FYNNEI. The CDR3 is 14 residues long. Losses at the gene ends were 2 bases for V and 12 bases for J; bases not matched to a gene: 9. The DNA of the CDR3 is TGTGCCAGCAGTGAAACAGGGGGGAAAAAGGGTCAGTACTTC. Encoded protein: CASSETGGKKGQYF.

The chain links TRBV9 to TRBJ2-1, with a tentative D call TRBD1 (5 bases). The length of the CDR3 is 13 residues. V was shortened by 6 bases and J by 2 bases, with 9 bases between the two germline ends. CDR1 SGDLS and CDR2 YYNGEE come from the germline V gene. The CDR3 loop is CASTQGPYNEQFF. CDR3 bases: TGTGCCAGCACCCAGGGCCCCTACAATGAGCAGTTCTTC.

The genes are TRBV6-5 and TRBJ2-3; TRBD2 agrees at 9 bases. Germline V gene data show CDR1 as MNHEY and CDR2 as SVGAGI. J gave up 1 base and V 2 bases, and 1 base lay outside the gene matches. The CDR3 is made up of 15 amino acids. CDR3 DNA: TGTGCCAGCAGTTACGCTAGCGGGGGCACAGATACGCAGTATTTT. Amino acids: CASSYASGGTDTQYF.